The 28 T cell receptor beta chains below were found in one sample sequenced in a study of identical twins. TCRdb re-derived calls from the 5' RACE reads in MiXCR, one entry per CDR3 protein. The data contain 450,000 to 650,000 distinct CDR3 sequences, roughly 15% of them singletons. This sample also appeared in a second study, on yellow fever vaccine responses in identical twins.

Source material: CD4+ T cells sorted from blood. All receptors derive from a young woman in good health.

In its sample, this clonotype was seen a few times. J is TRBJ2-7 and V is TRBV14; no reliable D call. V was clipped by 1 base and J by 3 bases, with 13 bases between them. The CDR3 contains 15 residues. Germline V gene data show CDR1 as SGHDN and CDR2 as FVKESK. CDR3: CASSQALADYYEQYV. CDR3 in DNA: TGTGCCAGCAGCCAAGCCCTGGCAGATTACTACGAGCAGTACGTC.

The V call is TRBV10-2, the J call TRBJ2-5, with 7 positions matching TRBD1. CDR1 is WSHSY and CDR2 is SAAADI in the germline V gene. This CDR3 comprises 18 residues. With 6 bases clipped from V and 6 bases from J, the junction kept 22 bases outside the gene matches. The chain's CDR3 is CASSHGVGQVGNEKTQYF. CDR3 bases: TGCGCCAGCAGCCACGGGGTAGGACAGGTCGGGAATGAAAAGACCCAGTACTTC.

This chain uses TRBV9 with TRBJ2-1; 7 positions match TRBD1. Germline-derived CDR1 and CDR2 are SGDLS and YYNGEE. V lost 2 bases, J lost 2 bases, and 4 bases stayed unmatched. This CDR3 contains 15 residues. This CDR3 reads CASSVTGVTYNEQFF. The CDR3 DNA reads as TGTGCCAGCAGCGTCACAGGGGTGACCTACAATGAGCAGTTCTTC.

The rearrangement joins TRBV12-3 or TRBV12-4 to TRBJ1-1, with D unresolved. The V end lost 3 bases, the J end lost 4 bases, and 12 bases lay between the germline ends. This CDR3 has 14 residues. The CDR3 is CASSLSLTSTEAFF. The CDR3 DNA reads TGTGCCAGCAGTTTGAGTTTGACGAGCACTGAAGCTTTCTTT.

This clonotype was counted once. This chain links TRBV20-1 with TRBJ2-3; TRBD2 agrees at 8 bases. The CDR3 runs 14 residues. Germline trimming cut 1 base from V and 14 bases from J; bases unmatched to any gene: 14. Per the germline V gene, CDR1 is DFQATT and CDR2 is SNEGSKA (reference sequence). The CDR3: CSARGPSIAGSGYF. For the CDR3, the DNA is TGCAGTGCTAGAGGACCCTCCATAGCGGGATCCGGGTATTTT.

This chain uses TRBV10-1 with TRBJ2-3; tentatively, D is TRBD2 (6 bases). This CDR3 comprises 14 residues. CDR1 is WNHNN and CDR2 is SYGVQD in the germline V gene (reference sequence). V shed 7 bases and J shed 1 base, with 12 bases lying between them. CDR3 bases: TGCGCCAGCAACGGCGGGAAGGGCACAGATACGCAGTATTTT. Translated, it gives CASNGGKGTDTQYF.

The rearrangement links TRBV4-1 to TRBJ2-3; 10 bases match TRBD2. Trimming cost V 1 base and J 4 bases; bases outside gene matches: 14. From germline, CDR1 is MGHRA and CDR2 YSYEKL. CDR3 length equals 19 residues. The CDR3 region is CASSQVLRASGRSSDTQYF. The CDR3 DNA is TGCGCCAGCAGCCAAGTGCTCAGGGCTAGCGGGAGATCCTCAGATACGCAGTATTTT.

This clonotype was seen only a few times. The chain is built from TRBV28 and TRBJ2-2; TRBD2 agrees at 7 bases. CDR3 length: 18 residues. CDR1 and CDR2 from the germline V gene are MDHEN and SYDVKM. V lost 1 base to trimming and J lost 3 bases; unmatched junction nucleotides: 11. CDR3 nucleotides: TGTGCCAGCAGTTTATTCTCTAGCGGTCCCCGGGACACCGGGGAGCTGTTTTTT. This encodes CASSLFSSGPRDTGELFF.

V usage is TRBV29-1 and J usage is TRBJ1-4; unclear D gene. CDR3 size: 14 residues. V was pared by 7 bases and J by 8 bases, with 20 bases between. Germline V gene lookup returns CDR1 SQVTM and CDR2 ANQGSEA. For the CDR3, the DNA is TGCAGCGGACGAGCCAGGCGGGCGTTAGAAAAACTGTTTTTT. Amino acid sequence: CSGRARRALEKLFF. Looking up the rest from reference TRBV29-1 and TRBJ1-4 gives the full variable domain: SAVISQKPSRDICQRGTSLTIQCQVDSQVTMMFWYRQQPGQSLTLIATANQGSEATYESGFVIDKFPISRPNLTFSTLTVSNMSPEDSSIYLCSGRARRALEKLFFGSGTQLSVL.

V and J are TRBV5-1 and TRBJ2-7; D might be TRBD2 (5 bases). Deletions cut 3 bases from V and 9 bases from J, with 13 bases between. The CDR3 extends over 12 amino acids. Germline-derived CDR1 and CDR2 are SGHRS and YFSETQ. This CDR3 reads CASSSDGLAQYF. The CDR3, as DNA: TGCGCCAGCAGCTCAGACGGACTGGCGCAGTACTTC. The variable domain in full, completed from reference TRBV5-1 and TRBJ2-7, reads KAGVTQTPRYLIKTRGQQVTLSCSPISGHRSVSWYQQTPGQGLQFLFEYFSETQRNKGNFPGRFSGRQFSNSRSEMNVSTLELGDSALYLCASSSDGLAQYFGPGTRLTVT.

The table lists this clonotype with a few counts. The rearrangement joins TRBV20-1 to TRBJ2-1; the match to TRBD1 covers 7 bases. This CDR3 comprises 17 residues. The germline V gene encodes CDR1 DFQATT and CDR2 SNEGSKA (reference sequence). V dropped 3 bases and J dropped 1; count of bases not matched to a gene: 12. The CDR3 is CSASRDSTLFSYNEQFF. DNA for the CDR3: TGCAGTGCTAGTCGGGACAGTACCCTGTTTTCCTACAATGAGCAGTTCTTC.

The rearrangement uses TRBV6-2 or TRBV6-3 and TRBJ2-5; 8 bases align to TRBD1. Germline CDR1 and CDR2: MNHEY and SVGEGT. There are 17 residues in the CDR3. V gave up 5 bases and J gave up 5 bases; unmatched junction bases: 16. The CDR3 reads CASSTRRTRGRFETQYF. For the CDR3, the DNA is TGTGCCAGCAGTACGAGGCGGACCAGGGGGCGCTTTGAGACCCAGTACTTC.

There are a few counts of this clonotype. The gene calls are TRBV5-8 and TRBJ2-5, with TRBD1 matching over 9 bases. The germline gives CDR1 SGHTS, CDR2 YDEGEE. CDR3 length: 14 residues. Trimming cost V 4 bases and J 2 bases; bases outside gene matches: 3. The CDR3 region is CASSTGTGQETQYF. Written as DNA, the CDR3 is TGTGCCAGCAGCACGGGGACAGGGCAAGAGACCCAGTACTTC.

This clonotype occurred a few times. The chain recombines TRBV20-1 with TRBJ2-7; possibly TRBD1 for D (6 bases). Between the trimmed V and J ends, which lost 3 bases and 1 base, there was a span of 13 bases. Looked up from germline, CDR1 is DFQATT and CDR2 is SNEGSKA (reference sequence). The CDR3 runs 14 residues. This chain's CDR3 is CSASGDKGSYEQYF. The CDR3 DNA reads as TGCAGTGCTAGTGGGGACAAAGGGTCCTACGAGCAGTACTTC.

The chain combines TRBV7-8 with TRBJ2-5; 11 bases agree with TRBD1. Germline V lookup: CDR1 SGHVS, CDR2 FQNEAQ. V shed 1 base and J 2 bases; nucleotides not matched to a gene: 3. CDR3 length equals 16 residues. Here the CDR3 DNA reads TGTGCCAGCAGCTTAGGCGGACAGGGGGCACAAGAGACCCAGTACTTC. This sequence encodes CASSLGGQGAQETQYF.

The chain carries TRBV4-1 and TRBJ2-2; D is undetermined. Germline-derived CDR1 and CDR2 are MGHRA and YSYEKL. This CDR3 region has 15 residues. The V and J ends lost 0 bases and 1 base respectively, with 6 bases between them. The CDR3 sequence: CASSQERLNTGELFF. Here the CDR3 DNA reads TGCGCCAGCAGCCAAGAGCGTCTGAACACCGGGGAGCTGTTTTTT.

In DNA form, the CDR3 reads TGCAGTGCTAGAGCAGGGGGCAGCTACGAGCAGTACGTC. The encoded protein is CSARAGGSYEQYV. The rearrangement links TRBV20-1 to TRBJ2-7; 8 bases line up with TRBD1. This CDR3 is 13 amino acids long. Germline CDR1 and CDR2: DFQATT and SNEGSKA (reference sequence). The V and J ends lost 1 base and 3 bases, in that order; junction bases with no gene match: 2.

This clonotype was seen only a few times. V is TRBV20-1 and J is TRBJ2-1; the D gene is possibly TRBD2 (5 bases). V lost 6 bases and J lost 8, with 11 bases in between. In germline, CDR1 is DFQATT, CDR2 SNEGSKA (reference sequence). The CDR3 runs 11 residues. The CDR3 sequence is CSAGTSHEQFF. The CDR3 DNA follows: TGCAGTGCGGGTACTAGTCATGAGCAGTTCTTC.

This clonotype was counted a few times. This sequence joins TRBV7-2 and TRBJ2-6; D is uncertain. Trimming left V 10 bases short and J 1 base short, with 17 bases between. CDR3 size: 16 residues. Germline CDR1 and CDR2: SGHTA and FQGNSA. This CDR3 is CANTALAISGANVLTF. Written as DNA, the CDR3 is TGTGCCAACACGGCCCTTGCGATATCTGGGGCCAACGTCCTGACTTTC.

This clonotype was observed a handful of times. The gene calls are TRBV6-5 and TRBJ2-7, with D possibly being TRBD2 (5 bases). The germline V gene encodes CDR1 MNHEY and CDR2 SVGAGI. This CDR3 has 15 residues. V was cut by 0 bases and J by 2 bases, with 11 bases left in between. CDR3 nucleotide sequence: TGTGCCAGCAGTTACTCGGCTAGCCCAACCTACGAGCAGTACTTC. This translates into CASSYSASPTYEQYF.

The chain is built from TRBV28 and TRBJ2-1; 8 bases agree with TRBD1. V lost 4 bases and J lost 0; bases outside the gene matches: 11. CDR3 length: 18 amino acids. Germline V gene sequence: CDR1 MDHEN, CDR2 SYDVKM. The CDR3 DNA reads TGTGCCAGCAGTTCCGGACAGGGACAATTTAGCTCCTACAATGAGCAGTTCTTC. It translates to CASSSGQGQFSSYNEQFF.

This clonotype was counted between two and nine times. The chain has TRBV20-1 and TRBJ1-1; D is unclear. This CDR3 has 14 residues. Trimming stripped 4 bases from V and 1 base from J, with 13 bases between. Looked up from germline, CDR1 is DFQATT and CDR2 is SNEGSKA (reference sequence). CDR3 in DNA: TGCAGTGCTATACCGACGGCCCCGAACACTGAAGCTTTCTTT. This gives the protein CSAIPTAPNTEAFF.

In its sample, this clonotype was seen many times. CDR3 sequence (DNA): TGTGCCAGCAGCTCCGGACAGGGGTTCGATAATTCACCCCTCCACTTT. Protein product: CASSSGQGFDNSPLHF. The chain has TRBV28 and TRBJ1-6, with 9 nucleotides matching TRBD1. CDR3 length equals 16 residues. Trimming cost V 6 bases and J 5 bases; bases outside gene matches: 8. CDR1 is MDHEN and CDR2 is SYDVKM in the germline V gene.

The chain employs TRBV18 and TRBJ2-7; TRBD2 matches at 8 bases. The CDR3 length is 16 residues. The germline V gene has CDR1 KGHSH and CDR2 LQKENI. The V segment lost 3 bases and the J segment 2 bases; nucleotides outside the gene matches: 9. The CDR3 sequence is CASSPGQAGVAYEQYF. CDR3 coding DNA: TGTGCCAGCTCACCCGGCCAAGCGGGGGTAGCCTACGAGCAGTACTTC. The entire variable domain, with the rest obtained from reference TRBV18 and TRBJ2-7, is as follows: NAGVMQNPRHLVRRRGQEARLRCSPMKGHSHVYWYRQLPEEGLKFMVYLQKENIIDESGMPKERFSAEFPKEGPSILRIQQVVRGDSAAYFCASSPGQAGVAYEQYFGPGTRLTVT.

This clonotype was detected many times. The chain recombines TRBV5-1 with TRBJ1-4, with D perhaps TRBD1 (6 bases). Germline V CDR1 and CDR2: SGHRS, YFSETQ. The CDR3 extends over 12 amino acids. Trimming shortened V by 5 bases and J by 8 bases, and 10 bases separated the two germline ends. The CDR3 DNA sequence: TGCGCCAGCAGGGCAGGGGAGGAAAAACTGTTTTTT. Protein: CASRAGEEKLFF.

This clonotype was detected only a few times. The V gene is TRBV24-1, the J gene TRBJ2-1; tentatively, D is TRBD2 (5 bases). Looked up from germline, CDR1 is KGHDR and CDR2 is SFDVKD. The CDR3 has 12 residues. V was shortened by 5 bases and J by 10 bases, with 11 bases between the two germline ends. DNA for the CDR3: TGTGCCACCAGTGTCCCGAGAGGGGAGCAGTTCTTC. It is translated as CATSVPRGEQFF.

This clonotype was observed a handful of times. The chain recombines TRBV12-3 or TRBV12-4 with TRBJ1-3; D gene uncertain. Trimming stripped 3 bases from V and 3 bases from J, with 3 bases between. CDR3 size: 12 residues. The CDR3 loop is CASSFFGNTIYF. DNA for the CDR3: TGTGCCAGCAGTTTTTTTGGAAACACCATATATTTT.

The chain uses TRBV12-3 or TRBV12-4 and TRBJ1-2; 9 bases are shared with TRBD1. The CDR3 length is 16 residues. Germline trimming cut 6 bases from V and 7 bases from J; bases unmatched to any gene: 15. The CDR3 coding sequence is TGTGCCAGCAGCGACGGGGACAGGGCCGCCCTCAGTGGCTACACCTTC. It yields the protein CASSDGDRAALSGYTF.